A single sample gave rise to the 28 T cell receptor beta chains below, sequenced in a study of cytomegalovirus exposure and HLA in healthy donors. Measured with immunoSEQ multiplex PCR; TCRdb has only the in-frame clones, and not every one. Of approximately 220,000 clones in the sample, more than 75% were seen once. The sequencing input was PBMCs. The receptors were gathered from a man younger than 30 in good health and CMV-seronegative.

The chain couples TRBV28 to TRBJ1-2; D might be TRBD1 (5 bases). CDR1 and CDR2 (germline): MDHEN, SYDVKM. This CDR3 is built from 15 residues. Trimming removed 8 bases at V and 4 bases at J, with 20 bases between. CDR3 DNA sequence: TGTGCCAGCGACGGATCATACAGGAGGGGCTATGGCTACACCTTC. It translates to CASDGSYRRGYGYTF.

This chain uses TRBV2 with TRBJ2-1; 10 bases match TRBD2. The CDR3 totals 16 residues. Germline loops: CDR1 SNHLY, CDR2 FYNNEI. V lost 6 bases to trimming and J lost 5 bases; unmatched junction nucleotides: 10. The CDR3: CASRSPSGSTHNEQFF. The CDR3 nucleotides are TGTGCCAGCAGATCCCCTAGCGGGAGTACCCACAATGAGCAGTTCTTC.

The chain links TRBV30 to TRBJ1-6, with a tentative D call TRBD1 (5 bases). This CDR3 contains 16 residues. Germline loops: CDR1 GTSNPN, CDR2 SVGIG (reference sequence). V lost 0 bases to trimming and J lost 0 bases, with 9 bases between them. CDR3 loop: CAWSVAGNSYNSPLHF. CDR3 sequence (DNA): TGTGCCTGGAGTGTGGCAGGGAACTCCTATAATTCACCCCTCCACTTT.

V is TRBV19 and J is TRBJ2-3; 8 bases align to TRBD2. Germline trimming cut 1 base from V and 2 bases from J; bases unmatched to any gene: 8. Germline V CDR1 and CDR2: LNHDA, SQIVND (reference sequence). This CDR3 region has 17 residues. The CDR3, as DNA: TGTGCCAGTAGTATAGTACTGACTAGCGACAACACAGATACGCAGTATTTT. Residues: CASSIVLTSDNTDTQYF.

The CDR3, as DNA: TGTGCCAGCAGGGGCTATTCGAGCTCTTCCTCCTACGAGCAGTACTTC. Amino acid sequence: CASRGYSSSSSYEQYF. The chain is built from TRBV28 and TRBJ2-7; D is unclear. Germline V gives CDR1 MDHEN, CDR2 SYDVKM. The CDR3 has 16 amino acids. V was pared by 6 bases and J by 0 bases, with 18 bases between.

The rearrangement links TRBV7-2 to TRBJ1-5; possibly TRBD1 for D (6 bases). V was shortened by 0 bases and J by 9 bases, with 9 bases between the two germline ends. This CDR3 spans 13 amino acids. Germline V gene lookup returns CDR1 SGHTA and CDR2 FQGNSA. CDR3 nucleotide sequence: TGTGCCAGCAGCTTAGCAGGGGGGGCGCCCCAGCATTTT. Translation: CASSLAGGAPQHF. Full variable domain (outside the CDR3, taken from reference TRBV7-2 and TRBJ1-5): GAGVSQSPSNKVTEKGKDVELRCDPISGHTALYWYRQSLGQGLEFLIYFQGNSAPDKSGLPSDRFSAERTGGSVSTLTIQRTQQEDSAVYLCASSLAGGAPQHFGDGTRLSIL.

This chain uses TRBV5-6 with TRBJ2-5; D is possibly TRBD2 (5 bases). Germline V gives CDR1 SGHDT, CDR2 YYEEEE. The V end was cut by 5 bases, the J end by 1 base, with 15 bases between. There are 15 residues in the CDR3. CDR3 DNA sequence: TGTGCCAGCAGAGGTGAGCGGCCTCCCCAAGAGACCCAGTACTTC. This translates into CASRGERPPQETQYF. Variable domain in full (rest from reference TRBV5-6 and TRBJ2-5): DAGVTQSPTHLIKTRGQQVTLRCSPKSGHDTVSWYQQALGQGPQFIFQYYEEEERQRGNFPDRFSGHQFPNYSSELNVNALLLGDSALYLCASRGERPPQETQYFGPGTRLLVL.

The chain uses TRBV7-8 and TRBJ1-5, with D perhaps matching TRBD1 (5 bases). The CDR3 extends over 14 amino acids. CDR1 is SGHVS and CDR2 is FQNEAQ in the germline V gene. Trimming took off 1 base at V and 7 bases at J, with 11 bases between the two ends. The CDR3 spells CASSLGRVSQPQHF. In DNA form, the CDR3 reads TGTGCCAGCAGCTTAGGCAGGGTATCACAGCCCCAGCATTTT.

The V and J genes are TRBV4-1 and TRBJ1-4; TRBD1 matches at 7 bases. The ends lost 2 bases at V and 7 bases at J; junction bases unmatched: 4. Looked up from germline, CDR1 is MGHRA and CDR2 is YSYEKL. The CDR3 loop spans 14 amino acids. The CDR3, as DNA: TGCGCCAGCAGCCAACTAACAGGGGTTGAAAAACTGTTTTTT. Amino acids: CASSQLTGVEKLFF.

This rearrangement joins TRBV7-2 to TRBJ2-7; TRBD2 agrees at 13 bases. Germline trimming cut 6 bases from V and 5 bases from J; bases unmatched to any gene: 7. Germline V lookup: CDR1 SGHTA, CDR2 FQGNSA. The CDR3 is 15 amino acids. CDR3 amino acids: CASRSGTSGNHEQYF. The CDR3, as DNA: TGTGCCAGCAGGTCCGGGACTAGCGGGAACCACGAGCAGTACTTC.

This clone has more than one count but fewer than ten. The genes are TRBV2 and TRBJ1-2; D is perhaps TRBD1 (5 bases). This CDR3 comprises 13 residues. From germline, CDR1 is SNHLY and CDR2 FYNNEI. Trimming took off 6 bases at V and 5 bases at J, with 13 bases between the two ends. CDR3 sequence reads: CASSGHSDYGYTF. The CDR3 nucleotides are TGTGCCAGCAGCGGACATTCCGATTATGGCTACACCTTC.

The J gene is TRBJ2-7, the V gene TRBV4-1; TRBD2 might be the D (6 bases). The CDR3 runs to 18 residues. V was cut by 1 base and J by 2 bases, with 21 bases left in between. Germline CDR1 is MGHRA and CDR2 is YSYEKL. CDR3 sequence reads: CASSQGPLTRLMPYEQYF. The CDR3 nucleotides are TGCGCCAGCAGCCAAGGTCCCCTGACTAGATTAATGCCCTACGAGCAGTACTTC.

This chain links TRBV28 with TRBJ2-1, with D uncertain. Germline V gene sequence: CDR1 MDHEN, CDR2 SYDVKM. The CDR3 has 10 residues. V lost 4 bases, J lost 9 bases, and 4 bases lay in between. The CDR3 DNA sequence: TGTGCCAGCAGTTCCTTTGAGCAGTTCTTC. Protein sequence: CASSSFEQFF.

This chain uses TRBV6-5 with TRBJ2-2; D unresolved. The germline V and J ends were trimmed by 7 bases and 0 bases, with 9 bases remaining between them. From germline, CDR1 is MNHEY and CDR2 SVGAGI. The CDR3 contains 14 residues. This CDR3 reads CASTYYANTGELFF. The CDR3 DNA sequence: TGTGCCAGCACCTATTACGCGAACACCGGGGAGCTGTTTTTT.

Here the CDR3 DNA reads TGTGCCAGCAGCTCCCTTGGGGAGGGGCGAGCGGGAAACACCATATATTTT. Residues: CASSSLGEGRAGNTIYF. The chain is built from TRBV28 and TRBJ1-3; weak D call: TRBD1 (5 bases). The CDR3 is 17 residues long. The V end was cut by 6 bases, the J end by 4 bases, with 22 bases between. The germline V gene encodes CDR1 MDHEN and CDR2 SYDVKM.

This chain uses TRBV7-2 with TRBJ2-3; D is perhaps TRBD2 (7 bases). Trimming stripped 4 bases from V and 6 bases from J, with 14 bases between. This CDR3 spans 14 amino acids. Germline loops: CDR1 SGHTA, CDR2 FQGNSA. The CDR3 sequence is CASSWGGREDTQYF. In DNA form, the CDR3 reads TGTGCCAGCAGCTGGGGGGGCAGGGAGGATACGCAGTATTTT.

The CDR3 sequence is CASSQYGQYGYTF. DNA of the CDR3: TGTGCCAGCAGCCAATACGGACAGTATGGCTACACCTTC. The rearrangement links TRBV14 to TRBJ1-2, with D possibly being TRBD1 (6 bases). Germline V gene lookup returns CDR1 SGHDN and CDR2 FVKESK. This CDR3 contains 13 residues. Trimming pared 2 bases from V and 5 bases from J, leaving 9 bases between. The full variable domain, in which reference TRBV14 and TRBJ1-2 provide the parts outside the CDR3, is EAGVTQFPSHSVIEKGQTVTLRCDPISGHDNLYWYRRVMGKEIKFLLHFVKESKQDESGMPNNRFLAERTGGTYSTLKVQPAELEDSGVYFCASSQYGQYGYTFGSGTRLTVV.

The chain employs TRBV9 and TRBJ2-3; no firm D call. The CDR3 consists of 12 residues. Germline loops: CDR1 SGDLS, CDR2 YYNGEE. V shed 4 bases and J shed 2 bases, with 5 bases lying between them. The CDR3 DNA sequence: TGTGCCAGCAGCTCTCTCACAGATACGCAGTATTTT. Protein: CASSSLTDTQYF. Filled out from reference TRBV9 and TRBJ2-3, the complete variable domain reads DSGVTQTPKHLITATGQRVTLRCSPRSGDLSVYWYQQSLDQGLQFLIQYYNGEERAKGNILERFSAQQFPDLHSELNLSSLELGDSALYFCASSSLTDTQYFGPGTRLTVL.

The rearrangement joins TRBV15 to TRBJ1-1, with a tentative D call TRBD1 (5 bases). Germline V gene lookup returns CDR1 LNHNV and CDR2 YYDKDF (reference sequence). V was pared by 5 bases and J by 0 bases, with 13 bases between. CDR3 length: 15 residues. CDR3 protein: CATSWGGFMNTEAFF. The CDR3 DNA is TGTGCCACCAGCTGGGGGGGGTTCATGAACACTGAAGCTTTCTTT.

This chain links TRBV6-1 with TRBJ1-6; D uncertain. Germline loops: CDR1 MNHNS, CDR2 SASEGT. There are 14 residues in the CDR3. V lost 2 bases to trimming and J lost 9 bases, with 11 bases between them. The CDR3 loop reads CASSEWHSGSPLHF. CDR3 bases: TGTGCCAGCAGTGAATGGCACAGCGGTTCACCCCTCCACTTT.

V gene TRBV19 combines with J gene TRBJ1-2, with a weak D call TRBD1 (5 bases). The CDR3 covers 12 residues. The V gene lost 6 bases and the J gene lost 7 bases, with 12 bases spanning the gap. CDR1 and CDR2 from the germline V gene are LNHDA and SQIVND (reference sequence). CDR3 region: CASRAGRSGYTF. DNA of the CDR3: TGTGCCAGTAGGGCAGGGCGTTCTGGCTACACCTTC. The entire variable domain, with the rest obtained from reference TRBV19 and TRBJ1-2, is as follows: DGGITQSPKYLFRKEGQNVTLSCEQNLNHDAMYWYRQDPGQGLRLIYYSQIVNDFQKGDIAEGYSVSREKKESFPLTVTSAQKNPTAFYLCASRAGRSGYTFGSGTRLTVV.

Regarding this clone: An end of the junction differs from the germline gene, which may be a read error. This chain joins TRBV11-2 and TRBJ2-2, with 9 positions matching TRBD1. The CDR3 runs 15 residues. CDR1 is SGHAT and CDR2 is FQNNGV in the germline V gene. The DNA of the CDR3 is TGTGCCAGCAGATTAGGGGACAGGGTAACCGGGGAGCTGTTTTTT. It codes for CASRLGDRVTGELFF.

CDR3 DNA sequence: TGTGCCAGCAGCGGGATAGCGGGAGGGCCACTGGATACGCAGTATTTT. Translating gives CASSGIAGGPLDTQYF. This chain links TRBV9 with TRBJ2-3; 11 bases are shared with TRBD2. Germline CDR1 SGDLS, CDR2 YYNGEE. The J segment lost 6 bases and the V segment lost 3 bases, leaving 9 bases of the junction unmatched. The CDR3 has 16 amino acids.

This clone was detected once. A much more abundant neighbour one base away suggests this may be a read error. The CDR3 here is CASSSDSMNTEAFF. The DNA of the CDR3 is TGTGCCAGCAGCTCGGACAGCATGAACACTGAAGCTTTCTTT. The chain is built from TRBV7-9 and TRBJ1-1; D might be TRBD1 (6 bases). Germline CDR1 SEHNR, CDR2 FQNEAQ (reference sequence). V was cut by 4 bases and J by 0 bases, with 9 bases left in between. The CDR3 spans 14 residues.

This clone was seen only once. This chain uses TRBV6-5 with TRBJ1-2, with 10 bases aligning to TRBD1. The CDR3 runs 14 residues. The V segment lost 7 bases and the J segment 4 bases; nucleotides outside the gene matches: 6. Germline values: CDR1 MNHEY, CDR2 SVGAGI. CDR3 region: CASTSRDRGYGYTF. CDR3 DNA sequence: TGTGCCAGCACTTCCCGGGACAGGGGCTATGGCTACACCTTC.

This chain links TRBV27 with TRBJ2-7, with no clear D. This CDR3 contains 13 residues. Per germline, CDR1 MNHEY and CDR2 SMNVEV (reference sequence). V lost 6 bases and J lost 4, with 13 bases in between. The CDR3 protein is CASSVTEKYEQYF. In nucleotides, the CDR3 is TGTGCCAGCAGCGTCACAGAGAAATACGAGCAGTACTTC.

The CDR3 coding sequence is TGTGCCAGCAGCCGGGTCCGTAATTCACCCCTCCACTTT. It is translated as CASSRVRNSPLHF. This chain uses TRBV28 with TRBJ1-6; D remains ambiguous. CDR3 length: 13 residues. CDR1 is MDHEN, CDR2 SYDVKM, per germline. The germline V and J ends were trimmed by 6 bases and 6 bases, with 9 bases remaining between them.

The chain has TRBV27 and TRBJ1-1, with D unresolved. CDR1 and CDR2 (germline): MNHEY, SMNVEV (reference sequence). The CDR3 is 14 amino acids. V was shortened by 4 bases and J by 1 base, with 10 bases between the two germline ends. CDR3 nucleotide sequence: TGTGCCAGCAGTTGGCGGGGTTCGAACACTGAAGCTTTCTTT. It is translated as CASSWRGSNTEAFF.